This entry lists 24 T cell receptor beta chains sequenced from one sample in a study of cytomegalovirus exposure and HLA in healthy donors. PCR amplification relied on 60 Vbeta primers (plus 13 Jbeta primers). Measured with immunoSEQ multiplex PCR; TCRdb has only the in-frame clones, and not every one. The sample carries 160,000 or so clones, 70% to 80% recorded once. The material sequenced was PBMCs. These receptor sequences come from a man aged 55 to 70 in good health and CMV-seronegative.

The rearrangement links TRBV29-1 to TRBJ2-7, with 10 positions matching TRBD2. The V segment lost 4 bases and the J segment 2 bases; nucleotides outside the gene matches: 8. Germline V lookup: CDR1 SQVTM, CDR2 ANQGSEA. The CDR3 length is 15 residues. CDR3 bases: TGCAGCGTTGGGACTAGCGGAAGAGATACCTACGAGCAGTACTTC. Residues: CSVGTSGRDTYEQYF.

The V call is TRBV27, the J call TRBJ2-6, with D perhaps TRBD2 (6 bases). CDR1 and CDR2 from the germline V gene are MNHEY and SMNVEV (reference sequence). The V gene lost 4 bases and the J gene lost 3 bases, with 7 bases spanning the gap. This CDR3 is 14 amino acids long. The CDR3: CASSWGVGANVLTF. In DNA form, the CDR3 reads TGTGCCAGCAGTTGGGGGGTTGGGGCCAACGTCCTGACTTTC.

CDR3 loop: CASTPGSNYGYTF. CDR3 nucleotide sequence: TGTGCCAGTACCCCGGGGAGTAACTATGGCTACACCTTC. The chain has TRBV19 and TRBJ1-2; D is unresolved. Germline CDR1 reads LNHDA; CDR2 reads SQIVND (reference sequence). The CDR3 contains 13 residues. V lost 7 bases and J lost 1, with 10 bases in between.

This clone occurred a few times. This sequence joins TRBV6-6 and TRBJ2-5, with D tentatively TRBD1 (6 bases). The CDR3 runs 14 residues. In germline, CDR1 is MNHNY, CDR2 SVGAGI (reference sequence). V was shortened by 3 bases and J by 3 bases, with 11 bases between the two germline ends. The chain's CDR3 is CASSYGTGKETQYF. Here the CDR3 DNA reads TGTGCCAGCAGTTATGGAACAGGGAAAGAGACCCAGTACTTC.

CDR3 sequence reads: CASSLTGSGNTIYF. As DNA, the CDR3 is TGTGCCAGCAGCTTGACCGGGTCTGGAAACACCATATATTTT. The rearrangement links TRBV5-5 to TRBJ1-3; D not resolved. The length of the CDR3 is 14 residues. Germline-derived CDR1 and CDR2 are SGHKS and YYEKEE (reference sequence). V gave up 1 base and J gave up 1 base, with 6 bases separating them.

The CDR3 region is CASSFSGDYEQYF. For the CDR3, the DNA is TGCGCCAGCAGCTTCAGCGGGGATTACGAGCAGTACTTC. The chain employs TRBV5-1 and TRBJ2-7, with 7 positions matching TRBD2. The V segment lost 2 bases and the J segment 4 bases; nucleotides outside the gene matches: 3. This CDR3 has 13 residues. In germline, CDR1 is SGHRS, CDR2 YFSETQ.

V gene TRBV6-1 combines with J gene TRBJ1-2; 10 nucleotides agree with TRBD1. Germline V gene lookup returns CDR1 MNHNS and CDR2 SASEGT. CDR3 length equals 13 residues. V lost 7 bases to trimming and J lost 8 bases; unmatched junction nucleotides: 7. DNA of the CDR3: TGTGCCAGCACCTGGGACAGGGGAAGGGGCTACACCTTC. As protein: CASTWDRGRGYTF.

The sample holds one count of this clone. V usage is TRBV29-1 and J usage is TRBJ1-1; tentatively, D is TRBD1 (5 bases). Trimming removed 4 bases at V and 5 bases at J, with 20 bases between. Germline V gives CDR1 SQVTM, CDR2 ANQGSEA. The CDR3 extends over 15 amino acids. CDR3 nucleotide sequence: TGCAGCGTTGTCATGTCGGGGGGAGTGGGGACTGAAGCTTTCTTT. Translating gives CSVVMSGGVGTEAFF. Drawing the rest from reference TRBV29-1 and TRBJ1-1, the complete variable domain is SAVISQKPSRDICQRGTSLTIQCQVDSQVTMMFWYRQQPGQSLTLIATANQGSEATYESGFVIDKFPISRPNLTFSTLTVSNMSPEDSSIYLCSVVMSGGVGTEAFFGQGTRLTVV.

The CDR3 region has the DNA TGTGCTAGTGGTGTCGGGACAGGGAACGATGAGCAGTTCTTC. Translation gives CASGVGTGNDEQFF. The chain has TRBV12-5 and TRBJ2-1; TRBD1 matches at 9 bases. V lost 5 bases, J lost 8 bases, and 7 bases stayed unmatched. Germline assignment: CDR1 LGHNT and CDR2 FRNRAP. The CDR3 contains 14 residues.

For the CDR3, the DNA is TGCGCCAGCAGCTACGGAGGTGACGAGGGCAAATACTTC. It codes for CASSYGGDEGKYF. The chain is built from TRBV5-1 and TRBJ2-7; tentatively, D is TRBD2 (5 bases). Trimming cost V 3 bases and J 13 bases, with 20 bases left between them. Germline CDR1 is SGHRS and CDR2 is YFSETQ. This CDR3 is built from 13 residues. Using reference TRBV5-1 and TRBJ2-7 for the parts outside the CDR3, the full variable domain is KAGVTQTPRYLIKTRGQQVTLSCSPISGHRSVSWYQQTPGQGLQFLFEYFSETQRNKGNFPGRFSGRQFSNSRSEMNVSTLELGDSALYLCASSYGGDEGKYFGPGTRLTVT.

The rearrangement links TRBV9 to TRBJ2-2, with 11 bases aligning to TRBD1. The CDR3 is made up of 14 amino acids. V was pared by 6 bases and J by 4 bases, with 2 bases of the junction left unmatched. Germline lookup yields CDR1 SGDLS and CDR2 YYNGEE. The CDR3 nucleotides are TGTGCCAGCACCGGACAGGGGGCCACCGGGGAGCTGTTTTTT. Translation gives CASTGQGATGELFF.

J is TRBJ2-5 and V is TRBV4-2; 9 positions match TRBD1. Trimming at V came to 4 bases and at J to 4 bases, leaving 13 bases not matched to a gene. CDR3 length: 17 residues. Germline loops: CDR1 LGHNA, CDR2 YNFKEQ. The CDR3 protein is CASSRQTGTGKGETQYF. CDR3 in DNA: TGTGCCAGCAGCCGGCAAACCGGGACAGGGAAAGGAGAGACCCAGTACTTC.

The V gene is TRBV4-1, the J gene TRBJ2-3; TRBD2 agrees at 14 bases. The V segment lost 0 bases and the J segment 2 bases; nucleotides outside the gene matches: 4. This CDR3 is 18 amino acids long. CDR1 is MGHRA, CDR2 YSYEKL, per germline. The CDR3 sequence: CASSQDRTSGGITDTQYF. CDR3 nucleotide sequence: TGCGCCAGCAGCCAAGATCGGACTAGCGGGGGGATCACAGATACGCAGTATTTT.

In its sample, this clone was seen once. CDR3 in amino acids: CASSHQGTGSYEQYF. The CDR3, as DNA: TGTGCCAGCAGCCATCAGGGGACAGGGTCTTACGAGCAGTACTTC. The chain recombines TRBV7-9 with TRBJ2-5, with TRBD1 matching over 9 bases. TRBJ2-7 explains the end of the DNA better; the J call may be wrong. Germline V CDR1 and CDR2: SEHNR, FQNEAQ (reference sequence). This CDR3 comprises 15 residues.

The V call is TRBV9, the J call TRBJ2-5; 7 positions match TRBD2. The junction had 3 bases not matched to a gene; V was cut back by 3 bases and J by 1 base. Germline CDR1 and CDR2: SGDLS and YYNGEE. This CDR3 spans 14 amino acids. In DNA form, the CDR3 reads TGTGCCAGCAGCGCACTAGCGAGCCAAGAGACCCAGTACTTC. This sequence encodes CASSALASQETQYF. The whole variable domain, filled in from reference TRBV9 and TRBJ2-5, reads DSGVTQTPKHLITATGQRVTLRCSPRSGDLSVYWYQQSLDQGLQFLIQYYNGEERAKGNILERFSAQQFPDLHSELNLSSLELGDSALYFCASSALASQETQYFGPGTRLLVL.

The J gene is TRBJ1-1, the V gene TRBV2, with TRBD1 identical over 8 bases. The CDR3 is made up of 14 amino acids. J lost 10 bases, V lost 4 bases, and 11 bases had no gene match. CDR1 and CDR2 from the germline V gene are SNHLY and FYNNEI. The CDR3 sequence is CASSAGTGPLRAFF. CDR3 nucleotides: TGTGCCAGCAGTGCCGGGACAGGACCCCTGCGAGCTTTCTTT.

The rearrangement joins TRBV5-4 to TRBJ2-7; D perhaps matches TRBD2 (6 bases). CDR3 length equals 13 residues. CDR1 SGHNT and CDR2 YYREEE come from the germline V gene (reference sequence). The V end was cut by 0 bases, the J end by 6 bases, with 10 bases between. CDR3 loop: CASSLVLAGEQYF. The CDR3 DNA sequence: TGTGCCAGCAGCTTGGTACTAGCTGGCGAGCAGTACTTC.

This clone has more than one count but fewer than ten. Its ends do not fully match the called genes, so a read error is possible. The chain links TRBV6-1 to TRBJ1-2; TRBD1 is a possible D gene (6 bases). CDR3 size: 16 residues. The germline V gene has CDR1 MNHNS and CDR2 SASEGT. The CDR3 loop reads CASSEGSTGHVYGYPF. Here the CDR3 DNA reads TGTGCCAGCAGTGAAGGGTCCACGGGACACGTCTATGGCTACCCCTTC.

This clone was recorded a few times. The chain combines TRBV5-1 with TRBJ2-2; 11 positions agree with TRBD1. This CDR3 comprises 14 residues. The V segment lost 6 bases and the J segment 7 bases; nucleotides outside the gene matches: 5. Germline V gene data show CDR1 as SGHRS and CDR2 as YFSETQ. CDR3 sequence: CASTGQGAFGELFF. CDR3 in DNA: TGCGCCAGCACCGGACAGGGGGCGTTCGGGGAGCTGTTTTTT.

The chain combines TRBV6-5 with TRBJ1-1, with 10 bases fitting TRBD1. Germline CDR1 reads MNHEY; CDR2 reads SVGAGI. This CDR3 region has 15 residues. V lost 6 bases to trimming and J lost 4 bases; unmatched junction nucleotides: 8. The CDR3 nucleotides read TGTGCCAGCAGAGAACCGGGACAGGGGAGCACTGAAGCTTTCTTT. This codes for CASREPGQGSTEAFF.

This clone was counted once. The chain couples TRBV10-3 to TRBJ2-1, with 9 positions matching TRBD2. The germline gives CDR1 ENHRY, CDR2 SYGVKD. The length of the CDR3 is 14 residues. V trimming: 3 bases; J trimming: 5 bases; junction bases outside the gene matches: 2. The CDR3 spells CAISEAGGNNEQFF. Here the CDR3 DNA reads TGTGCCATCAGTGAAGCGGGAGGCAACAATGAGCAGTTCTTC.

CDR3 in amino acids: CASSSPKPPEAFF. As DNA, the CDR3 is TGTGCCAGCAGTTCCCCCAAGCCCCCTGAAGCTTTCTTT. The chain links TRBV28 to TRBJ1-1, with unresolved D. The germline V gene encodes CDR1 MDHEN and CDR2 SYDVKM. Trimming pared 4 bases from V and 6 bases from J, leaving 12 bases between. CDR3 size: 13 residues.

The CDR3 DNA sequence: TGCGCCAGCAGCTTCTTGCGGAGACAAGAGACCCAGTACTTC. Amino acids: CASSFLRRQETQYF. V usage is TRBV5-1 and J usage is TRBJ2-5; D is undetermined. Germline loops: CDR1 SGHRS, CDR2 YFSETQ. The germline V and J ends were trimmed by 2 bases and 2 bases, with 10 bases remaining between them. The CDR3 has 14 residues.

The gene calls are TRBV19 and TRBJ1-2; 8 nucleotides align to TRBD1. V shed 6 bases, J shed 7 bases, and the junction held 13 bases outside the gene matches. CDR1 LNHDA and CDR2 SQIVND come from the germline V gene (reference sequence). This CDR3 comprises 15 residues. Here the CDR3 DNA reads TGTGCCAGTAGGGGGACCTCAGGGGGCGACGGTGGCTACACCTTC. The encoded protein is CASRGTSGGDGGYTF.